The table lists the clone carrying this T cell receptor (beta chain) with a few counts. The data belong to a study of neurological immune-mediated disorders. Study-level background: Of the roughly 35 patients who had multiple sclerosis, about 30 had the relapsing-remitting form and 3 had the secondary progressive form.

Trimming removed 8 bases from V and 1 base from J, with 15 bases in between. Germline CDR1 SNHLY, CDR2 FYNNEI. The CDR3 is made up of 15 amino acids. Where libraries were unsorted, they were derived from 2 million PBMCs stored at -80 degrees C. A 10-nucleotide random UMI tagged transcripts in template-switch 5'RACE cDNA synthesis. One entry per CDR3 protein, called by TCRdb with MiXCR from the 5' RACE reads. This sample yields approximately 59,000 distinct CDR3 sequences, of which roughly 5% are seen a single time; roughly 6% belongs to the top ten. The rearrangement links TRBV2 to TRBJ2-1, with D maybe TRBD2 (5 bases). The sequencing input was PBMCs. This TCR was sampled from a human donor with multiple sclerosis. The donor label of this sample is uncertain. CDR3 DNA: TGTGCCAGCTCTCGTGACGCGGGTTCCTACAATGAGCAGTTCTTC. Its translation: CASSRDAGSYNEQFF.